One and the same sample provided the 28 T cell receptor beta chains below, sequenced in a study of vaccination effects on CD4 cells after COVID-19. Their cognate antigens are unknown. Here immunoSEQ multiplex PCR was the method, and the copy in TCRdb shows in-frame clones only, minus some. Of tens of thousands of clones in the sample, around 73% are singletons; the top ten hold around 1.3%. Expansion of antigen-specific CD4+ T cells with viral peptide pools was carried out by the ViraFEST assay before sequencing. Cells that had been cultured for nine to eleven days were the source of isolated CD4+ T cells. Participants were vaccinated with two doses of either the BNT162b2 or mRNA-1273 vaccine. The input for sequencing was CD4+ T cells from PBMCs cultured with HCoV-229E spike peptides, taken after COVID-19 vaccination. Source of these receptors: a human donor who received a COVID-19 vaccine.

V usage is TRBV7-4 and J usage is TRBJ1-1; perhaps TRBD1 as D (5 bases). The germline V gene encodes CDR1 SGHVT and CDR2 SQSDAQ. The germline V and J ends were trimmed by 6 bases and 0 bases, with 14 bases remaining between them. The CDR3 totals 15 residues. CDR3 sequence: CASRKGVVLNTEAFF. In DNA, the CDR3 is TGTGCCAGCAGAAAAGGGGTAGTCCTGAACACTGAAGCTTTCTTT. Based on the CDR3 plus reference TRBV7-4 and TRBJ1-1, the full variable domain is GAGVSQSPRYKVAKRGRDVALRCDSISGHVTLYWYRQTLGQGSEVLTYSQSDAQRDKSGRPSGRFSAERPERSVSTLKIQRTEQGDSAVYLCASRKGVVLNTEAFFGQGTRLTVV.

This clone was seen a few times. For the CDR3, the DNA is TGTGCCTGGAGTGGGGATTTGGACACTGAAGCTTTCTTT. It is translated as CAWSGDLDTEAFF. The chain joins TRBV30 to TRBJ1-1; no definite D call. Trimming cost V 1 base and J 3 bases, with 9 bases left between them. Germline CDR1 GTSNPN, CDR2 SVGIG (reference sequence). This CDR3 has 13 amino acids.

This chain uses TRBV4-1 with TRBJ1-1; TRBD1 matches 7 bases. The CDR3 loop spans 16 amino acids. Germline values: CDR1 MGHRA, CDR2 YSYEKL. Trimming took 0 bases from V and 8 from J; bases not matched to a gene: 12. The CDR3 protein is CASSQDRQGGNKEAFF. The CDR3 nucleotides read TGCGCCAGCAGCCAAGATAGGCAGGGGGGTAACAAGGAAGCTTTCTTT.

J is TRBJ2-7 and V is TRBV19; tentatively, D is TRBD1 or TRBD2 (6 bases each). Trimming pared 2 bases from V and 6 bases from J, leaving 20 bases between. The CDR3 loop spans 16 amino acids. Germline V gene lookup returns CDR1 LNHDA and CDR2 SQIVND (reference sequence). The CDR3 loop is CASSINGGGGWAEQYV. DNA for the CDR3: TGTGCCAGTAGTATAAACGGAGGGGGAGGATGGGCCGAGCAGTACGTC.

This sequence joins TRBV5-6 and TRBJ2-5; the match to TRBD2 covers 12 bases. Trimming removed 2 bases from V and 4 bases from J; junction bases left unmatched: 0. The CDR3 extends over 14 amino acids. Germline V gene lookup returns CDR1 SGHDT and CDR2 YYEEEE. The CDR3 loop reads CASSLLAGGETQYF. The DNA of the CDR3 is TGTGCCAGCAGCTTACTAGCGGGGGGAGAGACCCAGTACTTC.

The chain joins TRBV15 to TRBJ2-3; D possibly corresponds to TRBD1 (7 bases). Trimming cost V 5 bases and J 2 bases, with 14 bases left between them. The germline V gene encodes CDR1 LNHNV and CDR2 YYDKDF (reference sequence). The CDR3 runs to 15 residues. CDR3 amino acids: CATSGAGGYTDTQYF. Here the CDR3 DNA reads TGTGCCACCAGCGGCGCAGGGGGGTACACAGATACGCAGTATTTT. Variable domain in full (rest from reference TRBV15 and TRBJ2-3): DAMVIQNPRYQVTQFGKPVTLSCSQTLNHNVMYWYQQKSSQAPKLLFHYYDKDFNNEADTPDNFQSRRPNTSFCFLDIRSPGLGDTAMYLCATSGAGGYTDTQYFGPGTRLTVL.

This clone occurred a few times. The genes are TRBV5-4 and TRBJ1-4, with D tentatively TRBD1 (5 bases). V lost 0 bases, J lost 5 bases, and 8 bases lay in between. This CDR3 is 14 amino acids long. Germline loops: CDR1 SGHNT, CDR2 YYREEE (reference sequence). The DNA of the CDR3 is TGTGCCAGCAGCTTGGTGGGGACCAATGAAAAACTGTTTTTT. This encodes CASSLVGTNEKLFF.

This clone was detected only a few times. The genes are TRBV9 and TRBJ1-1; D gene ambiguous. In germline, CDR1 is SGDLS, CDR2 YYNGEE. V shed 0 bases and J shed 1 base, with 7 bases lying between them. The CDR3 totals 14 residues. CDR3 loop: CASSVGPQNTEAFF. The CDR3 DNA reads TGTGCCAGCAGCGTAGGACCACAGAACACTGAAGCTTTCTTT.

This chain joins TRBV19 and TRBJ1-4, with D maybe TRBD1 (6 bases). The CDR3 is 15 amino acids. The germline gives CDR1 LNHDA, CDR2 SQIVND (reference sequence). V was shortened by 5 bases and J by 4 bases, with 14 bases between the two germline ends. CDR3 nucleotide sequence: TGTGCCAGTAGTTACAGGGTTGGAGGTAATGAAAAACTGTTTTTT. Translating it yields CASSYRVGGNEKLFF.

The chain is built from TRBV4-1 and TRBJ1-3; D ambiguous. Germline V gene lookup returns CDR1 MGHRA and CDR2 YSYEKL. V was shortened by 3 bases and J by 5 bases, with 17 bases between the two germline ends. This CDR3 contains 16 residues. The CDR3 region is CASSQSRDFDRNTIYF. CDR3 DNA: TGCGCCAGCAGCCAGAGTAGGGATTTCGATCGAAACACCATATATTTT.

The genes are TRBV5-1 and TRBJ2-1, with 12 bases aligning to TRBD2. The germline gives CDR1 SGHRS, CDR2 YFSETQ. The CDR3 loop spans 16 amino acids. Trimming cost V 2 bases and J 6 bases; bases outside gene matches: 6. DNA for the CDR3: TGCGCCAGCAGCTTTATGCTAGCGGGGGGGCTCAATGAGCAGTTCTTC. Translated, it gives CASSFMLAGGLNEQFF. The full variable domain, in which reference TRBV5-1 and TRBJ2-1 provide the parts outside the CDR3, is KAGVTQTPRYLIKTRGQQVTLSCSPISGHRSVSWYQQTPGQGLQFLFEYFSETQRNKGNFPGRFSGRQFSNSRSEMNVSTLELGDSALYLCASSFMLAGGLNEQFFGPGTRLTVL.

This chain links TRBV19 with TRBJ1-5, with 11 positions matching TRBD1. V lost 8 bases, J lost 3 bases, and 6 bases stayed unmatched. Germline V lookup: CDR1 LNHDA, CDR2 SQIVND (reference sequence). The CDR3 sequence is 15 residues long. The DNA of the CDR3 is TGTGCCAGTCGGACAGGGGGCGCGATCAATCAGCCCCAGCATTTT. It encodes CASRTGGAINQPQHF.

The rearrangement links TRBV15 to TRBJ2-4; D is uncertain. The CDR3 totals 16 residues. V lost 3 bases to trimming and J lost 0 bases, with 12 bases between them. CDR1 is LNHNV and CDR2 is YYDKDF in the germline V gene (reference sequence). CDR3 protein: CATSSGRVLAKNIQYF. The CDR3 nucleotides are TGTGCCACCAGCAGCGGACGGGTGCTAGCCAAAAACATTCAGTACTTC. The entire variable domain, with the rest obtained from reference TRBV15 and TRBJ2-4, is as follows: DAMVIQNPRYQVTQFGKPVTLSCSQTLNHNVMYWYQQKSSQAPKLLFHYYDKDFNNEADTPDNFQSRRPNTSFCFLDIRSPGLGDTAMYLCATSSGRVLAKNIQYFGAGTRLSVL.

This clone was seen just once. The gene calls are TRBV28 and TRBJ2-2; 7 nucleotides match TRBD2. Germline assignment: CDR1 MDHEN and CDR2 SYDVKM. The V gene end was trimmed by 6 bases and the J gene end by 7 bases; junction bases not matched to a gene: 20. CDR3 length: 18 residues. The CDR3 protein is CASSRGLGGMVPRGELFF. DNA for the CDR3: TGTGCCAGCAGCCGAGGATTGGGGGGGATGGTACCCCGCGGGGAGCTGTTTTTT.

The chain carries TRBV3-1 (or the pseudogene TRBV3-2) and TRBJ2-1; 10 bases match TRBD2. V shed 0 bases and J 5 bases; nucleotides not matched to a gene: 7. There are 17 residues in the CDR3. Germline values: CDR1 LGHDT, CDR2 YNNKEL (reference sequence). The chain's CDR3 is CASSQELSGGPDNEQFF. In DNA form, the CDR3 reads TGTGCCAGCAGCCAAGAACTTAGCGGGGGGCCCGACAATGAGCAGTTCTTC.

V and J are TRBV30 and TRBJ2-5, with 8 bases fitting TRBD2. The CDR3 sequence is 11 residues long. V lost 4 bases and J lost 6; bases outside the gene matches: 1. Germline V gene data show CDR1 as GTSNPN and CDR2 as SVGIG (reference sequence). The CDR3 loop is CAWTGGQTQYF. CDR3 coding DNA: TGTGCCTGGACGGGGGGGCAGACCCAGTACTTC.

The chain joins TRBV5-1 to TRBJ2-7, with a weak D call TRBD1 (5 bases). Germline loops: CDR1 SGHRS, CDR2 YFSETQ. This CDR3 contains 13 residues. V lost 0 bases and J 4 bases, leaving 8 bases between the germline ends. CDR3: CASSLAQGYEQYV. The DNA of the CDR3 is TGCGCCAGCAGCTTGGCCCAGGGATACGAGCAGTACGTC.

J is TRBJ1-1 and V is TRBV19; D gene unclear. Trimming stripped 6 bases from V and 3 bases from J, with 5 bases between. Germline lookup yields CDR1 LNHDA and CDR2 SQIVND (reference sequence). The CDR3 sequence is 11 residues long. The CDR3 loop reads CASRLDTEAFF. The CDR3 DNA reads TGTGCCAGTAGGTTGGACACTGAAGCTTTCTTT.

In DNA, the CDR3 is TGTGCCAGCGTAGGGCAGGGGACCTTCTCTGGAAACACCATATATTTT. Its protein product is CASVGQGTFSGNTIYF. The genes are TRBV3-1 (or the pseudogene TRBV3-2) and TRBJ1-3; D might be TRBD1 (6 bases). The CDR3 runs 16 residues. Trimming took 8 bases from V and 0 from J, leaving 17 bases between them. CDR1 and CDR2 (germline): LGHDT, YNNKEL (reference sequence).

The rearrangement uses TRBV30 and TRBJ2-2, with D maybe TRBD2 (6 bases). V was pared by 4 bases and J by 4 bases, with 10 bases between. There are 13 residues in the CDR3. Germline values: CDR1 GTSNPN, CDR2 SVGIG (reference sequence). The CDR3 is CAWIMGGTGELFF. Here the CDR3 DNA reads TGTGCCTGGATTATGGGGGGCACCGGGGAGCTGTTTTTT.

The V gene is TRBV6-5, the J gene TRBJ1-5; TRBD1 might be the D (5 bases). The CDR3 length is 14 residues. Trimming removed 4 bases from V and 1 base from J, with 8 bases in between. Germline CDR1 and CDR2: MNHEY and SVGAGI. The CDR3, as DNA: TGTGCCAGCAGTTTTCGGGACAGCAATCAGCCCCAGCATTTT. Encoded protein: CASSFRDSNQPQHF.

This clone has only a few counts. The chain combines TRBV5-8 with TRBJ1-6; D ambiguous. With 4 bases removed from V and 8 bases from J, the gap between germline ends came to 4 bases. This CDR3 is 11 amino acids long. Germline-derived CDR1 and CDR2 are SGHTS and YDEGEE. The CDR3 reads CASSIYSPLHF. CDR3 DNA sequence: TGTGCCAGCAGCATTTATTCACCCCTCCACTTT. Drawing the rest from reference TRBV5-8 and TRBJ1-6, the complete variable domain is EAGVTQSPTHLIKTRGQQATLRCSPISGHTSVYWYQQALGLGLQFLLWYDEGEERNRGNFPPRFSGRQFPNYSSELNVNALELEDSALYLCASSIYSPLHFGNGTRLTVT.

On this clone itself: A junction end diverges from the germline sequence, so it may reflect a read error. The J gene is TRBJ2-3, the V gene TRBV6-2 or TRBV6-3, with D unresolved. Germline assignment: CDR1 MNHEY and CDR2 SVGEGT. The CDR3 runs to 13 residues. This chain's CDR3 is CANSLGWADTQYF. For the CDR3, the DNA is TGTGCCAACAGTTTGGGGTGGGCAGATACGCAGTATTTT.

The genes are TRBV29-1 and TRBJ1-1, with a possible D match to TRBD1 (6 bases). This CDR3 spans 14 amino acids. Looked up from germline, CDR1 is SQVTM and CDR2 is ANQGSEA. Trimming shortened V by 1 base and J by 10 bases, and 19 bases separated the two germline ends. CDR3 coding DNA: TGCAGCGTTGAAGTAGGGTTGGGGGCCGCTGGAGCTTTCTTT. It yields the protein CSVEVGLGAAGAFF.

The rearrangement links TRBV29-1 to TRBJ2-3; D possibly uses TRBD1 or TRBD2 (5 bases each). V gave up 4 bases and J gave up 6 bases, with 11 bases separating them. Per the germline V gene, CDR1 is SQVTM and CDR2 is ANQGSEA. CDR3 length: 12 residues. CDR3 in DNA: TGCAGCGTTGTGTGGGACGCGGATACGCAGTATTTT. This encodes CSVVWDADTQYF.

The chain combines TRBV7-3 with TRBJ2-5; 8 bases are a match to TRBD2. CDR1 SGHTA and CDR2 FQGTGA come from the germline V gene. V dropped 2 bases and J dropped 5; count of bases not matched to a gene: 4. The CDR3 is 14 amino acids. CDR3: CASSLGASGETQYF. The CDR3 DNA sequence: TGTGCCAGCAGCTTAGGAGCTAGCGGGGAGACCCAGTACTTC.

This clone was seen once. The gene calls are TRBV28 and TRBJ2-2, with D uncertain. CDR1 is MDHEN, CDR2 SYDVKM, per germline. Trimming left V 6 bases short and J 7 bases short, with 18 bases between. The CDR3 extends over 15 amino acids. The CDR3 here is CASSPISSAGGELFF. The CDR3 DNA reads TGTGCCAGCAGCCCTATCTCCTCGGCTGGCGGGGAGCTGTTTTTT.

The chain is built from TRBV24-1 and TRBJ2-3; 9 bases are shared with TRBD2. The CDR3 extends over 12 amino acids. J was trimmed by 5 bases and V by 10 bases; bases with no gene match: 3. Looked up from germline, CDR1 is KGHDR and CDR2 is SFDVKD. CDR3 in DNA: TGTGCCACTGCGGGGGGGCAAGATACGCAGTATTTT. Protein: CATAGGQDTQYF.